Sequencing of this T cell receptor (beta chain) was carried out in a study of blood T cell repertoires in COVID-19. Study at large: Sample material is recorded as cDNA or gDNA derived from T cells, B-cell-depleted T cells, or PBMCs.

From germline, CDR1 is SNHLY and CDR2 FYNNEI. V was cut by 5 bases and J by 4 bases, with 19 bases left in between. CDR3 size: 16 residues. Per the study methods: Nucleated cell number was recorded as an estimate derived from reference gene primer amplification. Using immunoSEQ multiplex PCR, the repertoire was profiled, and TCRdb retains in-frame clones only, with some absent. V and J calls and clone size are given by that table; D and trimming were obtained from the DNA. The repertoire includes roughly 380,000 clones, approximately 91% of them detected once, and about 1.4% sits in the top ten. The chain has TRBV2 and TRBJ2-3; D may be TRBD1 (5 bases). The source of this sequence is a woman aged 40 to 50 with COVID-19, enrolled during active disease. The sample taken for sequencing was peripheral blood. CDR3 region: CASSSLLATAPDTQYF. In DNA, the CDR3 is TGTGCCAGCAGTTCCCTGCTCGCGACAGCCCCAGATACGCAGTATTTT.